This T cell receptor (beta chain) was obtained from a study of T cell responses to AZD1222 COVID-19 vaccine. The ends were cut back, 4 bases at V and 2 bases at J, with 9 bases in the middle. The germline V gene encodes CDR1 SGHAT and CDR2 FQNNGV. The CDR3 totals 13 residues. This table comes from immunoSEQ multiplex PCR, and its TCRdb copy is limited to in-frame clones, with some not included. The profile shows 150,000 to 200,000 clones, approximately 91% of them singletons. The receptor was isolated from an adult in good health. Sequencing was performed on peripheral blood, taken on day 0 of AZD1222 vaccination. The rearrangement uses TRBV11-2 and TRBJ2-7; D is unresolved. The CDR3 DNA reads TGTGCCAGCAGCTCCATTCTAGCCTACGAGCAGTACTTC. The encoded protein is CASSSILAYEQYF.